The 13 T cell receptor beta chains listed next were all sequenced from one sample in a study of blood T cell repertoires in COVID-19. TCRdb's copy holds only in-frame clones and misses some; the assay was immunoSEQ multiplex PCR. Of around 140,000 clones in the sample, roughly 88% are singletons; the top ten hold 1.5% to 2%. Sequences were obtained from peripheral blood. These TCRs come from a woman between 45 and 65 years old with acute or convalescent COVID-19.

V gene TRBV4-2 combines with J gene TRBJ1-2; possibly TRBD1 for D (6 bases). The CDR3 sequence is 16 residues long. Trimming cost V 0 bases and J 3 bases, with 14 bases left between them. The germline gives CDR1 LGHNA, CDR2 YNFKEQ. CDR3 loop: CASSQDRGQTYYGYTF. Here the CDR3 DNA reads TGTGCCAGCAGCCAAGATCGAGGACAGACGTACTATGGCTACACCTTC.

The genes are TRBV5-1 and TRBJ2-1; 9 bases line up with TRBD2. Looked up from germline, CDR1 is SGHRS and CDR2 is YFSETQ. Trimming took 4 bases from V and 4 from J; bases not matched to a gene: 9. The CDR3 covers 16 residues. The CDR3 DNA sequence: TGCGCCAGCAGCAGCATAGCGGGAGAGGTATACAATGAGCAGTTCTTC. It codes for CASSSIAGEVYNEQFF.

The gene calls are TRBV6-6 and TRBJ1-1; 10 bases line up with TRBD1. The trim removed 6 bases at V and 1 base at J, leaving 2 bases unmatched. CDR3 size: 14 residues. Germline loops: CDR1 MNHNY, CDR2 SVGAGI (reference sequence). The CDR3 coding sequence is TGTGCCAGCAGCGGACAGGGGGGGAACACTGAAGCTTTCTTT. Translation gives CASSGQGGNTEAFF.

The chain is built from TRBV6-5 and TRBJ1-5; no reliable D call. V lost 5 bases to trimming and J lost 0 bases, with 11 bases between them. CDR3 length equals 15 residues. Germline V CDR1 and CDR2: MNHEY, SVGAGI. CDR3 in amino acids: CASSPEKNSNQPQHF. Here the CDR3 DNA reads TGTGCCAGCAGTCCAGAAAAAAATAGCAATCAGCCCCAGCATTTT.

CDR3 nucleotides: TGTGCCAGCAGTTTTTCGGTGTCTTCGGTGACCCAGTACTTC. Translating it yields CASSFSVSSVTQYF. The chain links TRBV7-3 to TRBJ2-5; the D is unclear. This CDR3 has 14 amino acids. V lost 6 bases to trimming and J lost 7 bases, with 18 bases between them. Germline-derived CDR1 and CDR2 are SGHTA and FQGTGA.

The J gene is TRBJ1-3, the V gene TRBV5-1; D is ambiguous. The CDR3 extends over 16 amino acids. Germline V gives CDR1 SGHRS, CDR2 YFSETQ. Trimming cost V 0 bases and J 0 bases, with 10 bases left between them. The chain's CDR3 is CASSLAHLTSGNTIYF. The CDR3 nucleotides read TGCGCCAGCAGCTTGGCCCACCTAACCTCTGGAAACACCATATATTTT. The full variable domain, rest sourced from reference TRBV5-1 and TRBJ1-3, is KAGVTQTPRYLIKTRGQQVTLSCSPISGHRSVSWYQQTPGQGLQFLFEYFSETQRNKGNFPGRFSGRQFSNSRSEMNVSTLELGDSALYLCASSLAHLTSGNTIYFGEGSWLTVV.

The V gene is TRBV7-6, the J gene TRBJ1-6; TRBD1 agrees at 7 bases. The germline V gene has CDR1 SGHVS and CDR2 FNYEAQ. V trimming: 5 bases; J trimming: 7 bases; junction bases outside the gene matches: 8. CDR3 length: 15 residues. Here the CDR3 reads CASSNRQGGNSPLHF. CDR3 in DNA: TGTGCCAGCAGCAACCGACAGGGTGGGAATTCACCCCTCCACTTT.

The chain employs TRBV27 and TRBJ1-2; TRBD1 might be the D (6 bases). Trimming removed 5 bases at V and 0 bases at J, with 16 bases between. CDR1 MNHEY and CDR2 SMNVEV come from the germline V gene (reference sequence). The CDR3 contains 16 residues. The CDR3 loop reads CASSITGGRANYGYTF. The DNA of the CDR3 is TGTGCCAGCAGTATCACGGGGGGCCGAGCTAACTATGGCTACACCTTC.

The chain joins TRBV7-6 to TRBJ1-5; possible D gene TRBD1, 5 bases. The CDR3 has 15 amino acids. Germline V gives CDR1 SGHVS, CDR2 FNYEAQ. Trimming pared 3 bases from V and 0 bases from J, leaving 9 bases between. CDR3 loop: CASSLTVNSNQPQHF. The CDR3 DNA is TGTGCCAGCAGCTTGACAGTTAATAGCAATCAGCCCCAGCATTTT.

CDR3 sequence: CASSDRAGYTF. The CDR3 DNA follows: TGTGCCAGCAGTGACAGGGCTGGCTACACCTTC. The genes are TRBV12-3 or TRBV12-4 and TRBJ1-2, with 7 bases lining up with TRBD1. CDR3 length equals 11 residues. Trimming at V came to 5 bases and at J to 7 bases, leaving 1 base not matched to a gene.

The rearrangement joins TRBV19 to TRBJ1-2, with D unresolved. Trimming shortened V by 0 bases and J by 1 base, and 9 bases separated the two germline ends. This CDR3 spans 15 amino acids. From germline, CDR1 is LNHDA and CDR2 SQIVND (reference sequence). The CDR3 region has the DNA TGTGCCAGTAGTATAGATCGGGAAATTAACTATGGCTACACCTTC. Protein: CASSIDREINYGYTF. The complete variable domain, with remaining parts taken from reference TRBV19 and TRBJ1-2, reads DGGITQSPKYLFRKEGQNVTLSCEQNLNHDAMYWYRQDPGQGLRLIYYSQIVNDFQKGDIAEGYSVSREKKESFPLTVTSAQKNPTAFYLCASSIDREINYGYTFGSGTRLTVV.

The chain is built from TRBV12-3 or TRBV12-4 and TRBJ1-3; D unclear. The CDR3 totals 12 residues. V was clipped by 6 bases and J by 4 bases, with 7 bases between them. The DNA of the CDR3 is TGTGCCAGCAGCCCTATAGGAAACACCATATATTTT. Protein: CASSPIGNTIYF.

V gene TRBV5-1 combines with J gene TRBJ2-5, with 7 positions matching TRBD1. The germline V gene encodes CDR1 SGHRS and CDR2 YFSETQ. There are 15 residues in the CDR3. V gave up 2 bases and J gave up 1 base; unmatched junction bases: 5. The CDR3 sequence is CASSFLWDSQETQYF. The CDR3 DNA reads TGCGCCAGCAGCTTCCTTTGGGACAGCCAAGAGACCCAGTACTTC.